The clone carrying this TCR beta chain was observed once. Its antigen is currently unknown. This entry belongs to a study of cytomegalovirus exposure and HLA in healthy donors. Study outcomes and limitations: The study put roughly 160 TCR beta chains on its list as cytomegalovirus-associated.

This CDR3 has 14 residues. CDR1 SGHRS and CDR2 YFSETQ come from the germline V gene. V was cut by 0 bases and J by 3 bases, with 9 bases left in between. Sequenced by immunoSEQ multiplex PCR; TCRdb stores in-frame clones only, minus some. Altogether tens of thousands of clones are present, 90% to 95% being singletons, with the ten largest covering less than 4%. This TCR derives from a woman aged 30 to 39 in good health and CMV-seronegative. The rearrangement links TRBV5-1 to TRBJ2-5, with a possible D match to TRBD1 (5 bases). Sequencing was done on a sample of PBMCs. The CDR3 region is CASSLGIGEETQYF. CDR3 coding DNA: TGCGCCAGCAGCTTGGGAATAGGGGAAGAGACCCAGTACTTC.